Described below is a single TCR beta chain sequence and its context. The junction differs from germline at one of its ends, possibly a read error. Additional DNA sequences in this sample encode the identical CDR3. The CDR3 covers 15 residues. The germline V gene encodes CDR1 MNHNS and CDR2 SASEGT. This sample was included in a study of OX40 agonist ivuxolimab in advanced cancers. Study-wide background: Ivuxolimab is a fully human IgG2 antibody that activates OX40 (CD134).

The data were produced by immunoSEQ multiplex PCR, yet TCRdb's version contains in-frame clones alone and is incomplete. Of about 90,000 clones listed, around 85% are singletons. This sequence joins TRBV6-1 and TRBJ2-2, with TRBD2 identical over 7 bases. Material: CD4+ or CD8+ T cells sorted from blood, obtained in a trial of the OX40 agonist ivuxolimab. The receptor's source is an adult with an advanced solid tumor such as melanoma, head and neck, liver or kidney cancer. The CDR3: CASSEAGLNTGELFF. The CDR3 bases are TGCGCCAGCAGTGAAGCGGGATTGAACACCGGGGAGCTGTTTTTT.